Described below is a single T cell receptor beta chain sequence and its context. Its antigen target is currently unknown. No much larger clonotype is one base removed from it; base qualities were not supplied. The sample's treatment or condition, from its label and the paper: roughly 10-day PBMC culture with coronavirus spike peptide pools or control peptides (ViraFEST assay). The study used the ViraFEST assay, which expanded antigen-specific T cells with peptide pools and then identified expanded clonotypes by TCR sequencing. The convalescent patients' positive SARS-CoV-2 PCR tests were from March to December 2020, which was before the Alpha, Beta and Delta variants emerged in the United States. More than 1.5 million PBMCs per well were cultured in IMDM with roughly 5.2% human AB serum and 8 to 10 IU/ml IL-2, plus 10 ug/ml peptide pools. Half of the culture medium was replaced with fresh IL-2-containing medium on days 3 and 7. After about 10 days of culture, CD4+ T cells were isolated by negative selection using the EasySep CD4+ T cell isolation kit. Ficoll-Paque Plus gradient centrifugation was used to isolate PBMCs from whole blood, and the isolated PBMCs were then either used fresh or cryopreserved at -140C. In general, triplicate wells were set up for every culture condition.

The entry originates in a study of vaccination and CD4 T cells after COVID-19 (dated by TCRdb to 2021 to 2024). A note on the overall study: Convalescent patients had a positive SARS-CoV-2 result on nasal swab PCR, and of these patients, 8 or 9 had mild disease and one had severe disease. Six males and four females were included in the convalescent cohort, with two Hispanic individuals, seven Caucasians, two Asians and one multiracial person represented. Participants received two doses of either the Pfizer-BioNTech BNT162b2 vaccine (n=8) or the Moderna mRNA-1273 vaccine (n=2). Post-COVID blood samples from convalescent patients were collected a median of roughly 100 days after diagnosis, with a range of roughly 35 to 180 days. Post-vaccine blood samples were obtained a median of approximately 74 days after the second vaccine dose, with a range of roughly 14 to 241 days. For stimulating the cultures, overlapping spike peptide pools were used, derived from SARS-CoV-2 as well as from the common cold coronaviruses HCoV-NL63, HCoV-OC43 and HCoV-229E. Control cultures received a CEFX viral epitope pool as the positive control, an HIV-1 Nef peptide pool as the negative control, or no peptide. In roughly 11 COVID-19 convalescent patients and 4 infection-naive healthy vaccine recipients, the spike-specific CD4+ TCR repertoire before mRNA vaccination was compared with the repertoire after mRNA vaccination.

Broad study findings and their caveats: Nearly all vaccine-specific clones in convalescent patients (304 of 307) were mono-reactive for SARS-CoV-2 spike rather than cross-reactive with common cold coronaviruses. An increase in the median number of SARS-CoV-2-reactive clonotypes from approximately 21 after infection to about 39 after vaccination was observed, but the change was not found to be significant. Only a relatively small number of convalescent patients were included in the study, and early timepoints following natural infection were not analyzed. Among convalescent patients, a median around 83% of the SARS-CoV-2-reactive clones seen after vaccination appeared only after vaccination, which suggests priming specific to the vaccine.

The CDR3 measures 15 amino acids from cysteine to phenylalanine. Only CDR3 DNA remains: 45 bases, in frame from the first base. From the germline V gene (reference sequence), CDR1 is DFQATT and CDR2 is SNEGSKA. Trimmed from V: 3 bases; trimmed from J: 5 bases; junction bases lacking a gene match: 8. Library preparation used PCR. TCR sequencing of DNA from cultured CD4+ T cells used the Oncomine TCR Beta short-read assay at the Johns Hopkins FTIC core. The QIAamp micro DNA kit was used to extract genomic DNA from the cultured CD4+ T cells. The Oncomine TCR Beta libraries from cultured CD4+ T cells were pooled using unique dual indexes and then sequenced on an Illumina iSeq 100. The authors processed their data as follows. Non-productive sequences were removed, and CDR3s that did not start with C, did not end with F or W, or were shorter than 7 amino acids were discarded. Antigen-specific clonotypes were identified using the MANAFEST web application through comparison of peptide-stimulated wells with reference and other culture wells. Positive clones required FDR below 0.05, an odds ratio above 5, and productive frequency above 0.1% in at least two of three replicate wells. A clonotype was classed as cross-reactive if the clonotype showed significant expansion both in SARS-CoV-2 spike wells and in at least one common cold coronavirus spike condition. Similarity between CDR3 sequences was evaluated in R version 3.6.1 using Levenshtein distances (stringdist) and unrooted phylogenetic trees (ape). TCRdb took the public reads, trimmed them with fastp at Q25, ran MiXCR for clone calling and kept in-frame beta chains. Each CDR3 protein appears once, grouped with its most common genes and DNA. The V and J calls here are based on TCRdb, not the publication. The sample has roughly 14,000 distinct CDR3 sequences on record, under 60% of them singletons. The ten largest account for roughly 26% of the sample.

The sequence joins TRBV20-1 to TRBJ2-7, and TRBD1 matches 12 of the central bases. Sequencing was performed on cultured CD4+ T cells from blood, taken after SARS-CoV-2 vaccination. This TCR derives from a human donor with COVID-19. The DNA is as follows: TGCAGTGCTAGCCTGCTGGGACAGGGGGCCAACGAGCAGTACTTC. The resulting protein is CSASLLGQGANEQYF.